This T cell receptor (beta chain) was sequenced in a study of cytomegalovirus exposure and HLA in healthy donors. Study context: Prior work identified more than 90 million unique TCR beta sequences in some 180 million T cells. Findings and caveats of the study: Analyses of presence and absence presupposed an approximately uniform sequencing depth across donors. For most subjects, TCR beta sequences were reported to predict HLA-A and HLA-B alleles with accuracy.

V was cut by 5 bases and J by 2 bases, with 16 bases left in between. CDR3 length equals 15 residues. Germline V CDR1 and CDR2: GTSNPN, SVGIG (reference sequence). This clone was seen more than once but under ten times. Its cognate antigen is unknown. PCR primers comprised 60 Vbeta and 13 Jbeta primers. Generated by immunoSEQ multiplex PCR, the TCRdb table keeps only in-frame clones and is missing some. The table includes roughly 160,000 clones, around 73% detected once. Sequenced input: PBMCs. V usage is TRBV30 and J usage is TRBJ1-3; D might be TRBD1 (6 bases). The receptor was derived from a woman aged 18-29 years in good health and CMV-seropositive. CDR3 nucleotide sequence: TGTGCCTGGGACCACCAAAACAGGGCTGGAAACACCATATATTTT. This gives the protein CAWDHQNRAGNTIYF.